What follows are 22 T cell receptor beta chains derived from one specimen sequenced in a study of T cells in localized non-small cell lung cancer. Here immunoSEQ multiplex PCR was the method, and the copy in TCRdb shows in-frame clones only, minus some. Found here are some 64,000 clones, roughly nine tenths of them singletons; the top ten hold just under 2%. Source: peripheral blood, taken before any cancer treatment. Receptors were obtained from a woman aged 35 to 75 with stage I lung adenocarcinoma.

The chain combines TRBV9 with TRBJ1-3; TRBD1 matches at 9 bases. J gave up 0 bases and V 3 bases, and 4 bases lay outside the gene matches. Germline V gene lookup returns CDR1 SGDLS and CDR2 YYNGEE. The CDR3 runs to 16 residues. CDR3 sequence reads: CASSATGGLSGNTIYF. The CDR3 region has the DNA TGTGCCAGCAGCGCTACAGGGGGCCTCTCTGGAAACACCATATATTTT.

This clone occurred once. The J gene is TRBJ1-4, the V gene TRBV6-5, with 8 positions matching TRBD1. This CDR3 has 14 amino acids. Germline CDR1 reads MNHEY; CDR2 reads SVGAGI. With 5 bases clipped from V and 7 bases from J, the junction kept 6 bases outside the gene matches. Here the CDR3 reads CASSRRQGTEKLFF. The CDR3 DNA sequence: TGTGCCAGCAGTCGAAGACAGGGGACTGAAAAACTGTTTTTT.

A single count supports this clone. This sequence joins TRBV5-6 and TRBJ2-1; maybe TRBD2 (5 bases). CDR3 length: 11 residues. CDR1 SGHDT and CDR2 YYEEEE come from the germline V gene. Trimming took off 0 bases at V and 15 bases at J, with 10 bases between the two ends. This CDR3 is CASSLGGEWFF. DNA for the CDR3: TGTGCCAGCAGCTTGGGGGGAGAATGGTTCTTC.

V usage is TRBV11-2 and J usage is TRBJ1-2, with 7 bases aligning to TRBD1. V dropped 1 base and J dropped 13; count of bases not matched to a gene: 12. Per the germline V gene, CDR1 is SGHAT and CDR2 is FQNNGV. This CDR3 spans 14 amino acids. The CDR3 DNA reads as TGTGCCAGCAGCTTAGTTTACAGCGACAGGGAATTCACCTTC. Protein sequence: CASSLVYSDREFTF.

V and J are TRBV2 and TRBJ2-2, with D maybe TRBD2 (5 bases). V was pared by 4 bases and J by 1 base, with 13 bases between. Germline V gene data show CDR1 as SNHLY and CDR2 as FYNNEI. The CDR3 is 16 amino acids. DNA of the CDR3: TGTGCCAGCAGTGGTCGCGTCGGGATGAACACCGGGGAGCTGTTTTTT. Encoded protein: CASSGRVGMNTGELFF.

CDR3 nucleotide sequence: TGTGCCAGCAGTGAATCAGGGGGGTACAATCAGCCCCAGCATTTT. Amino acid sequence: CASSESGGYNQPQHF. The chain combines TRBV6-1 with TRBJ1-5; 7 bases fit TRBD1. Germline V gene lookup returns CDR1 MNHNS and CDR2 SASEGT. The CDR3 has 15 amino acids. Germline trimming cut 2 bases from V and 3 bases from J; bases unmatched to any gene: 4.

V is TRBV6-1 and J is TRBJ1-6; 8 bases align to TRBD1. The CDR3 loop spans 16 amino acids. CDR1 is MNHNS, CDR2 SASEGT, per germline. V dropped 4 bases and J dropped 10; count of bases not matched to a gene: 12. CDR3 amino acids: CASSAMTGAFGSPLHF. The CDR3 DNA follows: TGTGCCAGCAGTGCTATGACAGGGGCATTTGGGTCACCCCTCCACTTT.

The chain joins TRBV28 to TRBJ1-1; tentatively, D is TRBD1 (5 bases). The CDR3 runs to 18 residues. The V end was cut by 2 bases, the J end by 0 bases, with 19 bases between. The germline V gene has CDR1 MDHEN and CDR2 SYDVKM. For the CDR3, the DNA is TGTGCCAGCAGTTTAAATTCGCCAGTCGCGGGGGTGAACACTGAAGCTTTCTTT. It codes for CASSLNSPVAGVNTEAFF. The full variable domain, in which reference TRBV28 and TRBJ1-1 provide the parts outside the CDR3, is DVKVTQSSRYLVKRTGEKVFLECVQDMDHENMFWYRQDPGLGLRLIYFSYDVKMKEKGDIPEGYSVSREKKERFSLILESASTNQTSMYLCASSLNSPVAGVNTEAFFGQGTRLTVV.

This chain connects TRBV4-3 to TRBJ1-1; no firm D call. Germline V gene sequence: CDR1 LGHNA, CDR2 YSLEER. CDR3 length equals 14 residues. V lost 1 base, J lost 1 base, and 7 bases lay in between. The CDR3 region is CASSQARQNTEAFF. The DNA of the CDR3 is TGCGCCAGCAGCCAAGCGCGTCAGAACACTGAAGCTTTCTTT.

J is TRBJ1-3 and V is TRBV18; D possibly corresponds to TRBD1 (6 bases). Germline V gene sequence: CDR1 KGHSH, CDR2 LQKENI. Trimming removed 10 bases at V and 2 bases at J, with 18 bases between. The CDR3 is 15 amino acids. In DNA, the CDR3 is TGTGCCACCATAGGACAACGGGGGCCTGGAAACACCATATATTTT. This translates into CATIGQRGPGNTIYF.

Points on this clone: An end of the junction does not agree with germline; a read error may underlie this. This chain links TRBV30 with TRBJ1-4; the D is unclear. Germline assignment: CDR1 GTSNPN and CDR2 SVGIG (reference sequence). The CDR3 is made up of 12 amino acids. CDR3 coding DNA: TGTGCCTGGAGTGTATGCACCCGAAAAACTGTTTTT. This codes for CAWSVCTRKTVF.

This rearrangement joins TRBV2 to TRBJ2-3; 12 bases agree with TRBD2. Losses at the gene ends were 7 bases for V and 9 bases for J; bases not matched to a gene: 11. CDR1 SNHLY and CDR2 FYNNEI come from the germline V gene. The CDR3 runs 15 residues. The CDR3 spells CASMAGPSGGVTQYF. The DNA of the CDR3 is TGTGCCAGCATGGCAGGGCCTAGCGGGGGGGTGACGCAGTATTTT.

The CDR3 sequence is CASSVEARNTIYF. For the CDR3, the DNA is TGTGCCAGCAGCGTAGAGGCTCGAAACACCATATATTTT. V gene TRBV9 combines with J gene TRBJ1-3, with D hard to call. There are 13 residues in the CDR3. CDR1 SGDLS and CDR2 YYNGEE come from the germline V gene. Trimming removed 0 bases at V and 5 bases at J, with 6 bases between. The variable domain in full, with the rest retrieved from reference TRBV9 and TRBJ1-3, is DSGVTQTPKHLITATGQRVTLRCSPRSGDLSVYWYQQSLDQGLQFLIQYYNGEERAKGNILERFSAQQFPDLHSELNLSSLELGDSALYFCASSVEARNTIYFGEGSWLTVV.

This clone was seen more than once but under ten times. The gene calls are TRBV5-1 and TRBJ2-7, with D tentatively TRBD1 (5 bases). With 1 base removed from V and 3 bases from J, the gap between germline ends came to 8 bases. Germline V gives CDR1 SGHRS, CDR2 YFSETQ. The CDR3 is 13 amino acids. The CDR3 here is CASSLLQDYEQYF. For the CDR3, the DNA is TGCGCCAGCAGCTTGTTACAGGACTACGAGCAGTACTTC.

The chain couples TRBV27 to TRBJ1-3; perhaps TRBD1 as D (5 bases). Germline lookup yields CDR1 MNHEY and CDR2 SMNVEV (reference sequence). Trimming removed 0 bases at V and 3 bases at J, with 6 bases between. The CDR3 is made up of 14 amino acids. CDR3 in amino acids: CASSLSGVGNTIYF. CDR3 bases: TGTGCCAGCAGTTTATCGGGGGTTGGAAACACCATATATTTT.

V and J are TRBV25-1 and TRBJ2-1; 7 nucleotides align to TRBD2. Trimming removed 2 bases from V and 3 bases from J; junction bases left unmatched: 7. This CDR3 is built from 16 residues. Germline CDR1 and CDR2: MGHDK and SYGVNS. CDR3 sequence (DNA): TGTGCCAGCAGTGAAGGAGGGTGGGGGGGCTACAATGAGCAGTTCTTC. Protein sequence: CASSEGGWGGYNEQFF. The full variable domain, its missing parts supplied by reference TRBV25-1 and TRBJ2-1, is EADIYQTPRYLVIGTGKKITLECSQTMGHDKMYWYQQDPGMELHLIHYSYGVNSTEKGDLSSESTVSRIRTEHFPLTLESARPSHTSQYLCASSEGGWGGYNEQFFGPGTRLTVL.

J is TRBJ2-3 and V is TRBV2; 8 positions match TRBD2. Looked up from germline, CDR1 is SNHLY and CDR2 is FYNNEI. V lost 3 bases, J lost 9 bases, and 17 bases stayed unmatched. The CDR3 totals 17 residues. The CDR3 here is CASSESRLAGPPGTQYF. CDR3 in DNA: TGTGCCAGCAGTGAGTCCAGGCTAGCGGGCCCCCCAGGAACGCAGTATTTT.

This sequence joins TRBV6-1 and TRBJ1-5; D is unresolved. In germline, CDR1 is MNHNS, CDR2 SASEGT. V was pared by 10 bases and J by 3 bases, with 19 bases between. CDR3 length: 15 residues. CDR3 residues: CAIAPGSHFNQPQHF. As DNA, the CDR3 is TGTGCCATAGCCCCGGGATCCCATTTCAATCAGCCCCAGCATTTT.

This clone was picked up one time. The chain couples TRBV5-1 to TRBJ2-1; no reliable D call. Germline CDR1 reads SGHRS; CDR2 reads YFSETQ. Trimming left V 0 bases short and J 5 bases short, with 12 bases between. This CDR3 has 15 residues. The DNA for the CDR3 is TGCGCCAGCAGCTTGGTAGCCGAAATAAACAATGAGCAGTTCTTC. Amino acid sequence: CASSLVAEINNEQFF. Full variable domain (outside the CDR3, taken from reference TRBV5-1 and TRBJ2-1): KAGVTQTPRYLIKTRGQQVTLSCSPISGHRSVSWYQQTPGQGLQFLFEYFSETQRNKGNFPGRFSGRQFSNSRSEMNVSTLELGDSALYLCASSLVAEINNEQFFGPGTRLTVL.

The chain uses TRBV11-3 and TRBJ2-1, with D unresolved. With 4 bases removed from V and 9 bases from J, the gap between germline ends came to 10 bases. The CDR3 is 12 residues long. Per germline, CDR1 SGHNT and CDR2 YENEEA. This CDR3 reads CASSSSRGEQFF. The CDR3 bases are TGTGCCAGCAGCTCCTCTCGTGGTGAGCAGTTCTTC. The full variable domain, its missing parts supplied by reference TRBV11-3 and TRBJ2-1, is EAGVVQSPRYKIIEKKQPVAFWCNPISGHNTLYWYLQNLGQGPELLIRYENEEAVDDSQLPKDRFSAERLKGVDSTLKIQPAELGDSAVYLCASSSSRGEQFFGPGTRLTVL.

This chain uses TRBV6-1 with TRBJ2-1, with D possibly matching TRBD1 (6 bases). V dropped 3 bases and J dropped 3 bases, with 9 bases sitting between them. The CDR3 sequence is 14 residues long. Looked up from germline, CDR1 is MNHNS and CDR2 is SASEGT. The CDR3 loop is CASSDGQFYNEQFF. CDR3 nucleotide sequence: TGTGCCAGCAGTGACGGACAGTTCTACAATGAGCAGTTCTTC.

This chain links TRBV30 with TRBJ2-1; D ambiguous. The CDR3 covers 15 residues. Germline V lookup: CDR1 GTSNPN, CDR2 SVGIG (reference sequence). The V and J ends lost 1 base and 6 bases respectively, with 16 bases between them. DNA for the CDR3: TGTGCCTGGAGTGACCCTCAAGGACGCCGCAATGAGCAGTTCTTC. Translation: CAWSDPQGRRNEQFF.